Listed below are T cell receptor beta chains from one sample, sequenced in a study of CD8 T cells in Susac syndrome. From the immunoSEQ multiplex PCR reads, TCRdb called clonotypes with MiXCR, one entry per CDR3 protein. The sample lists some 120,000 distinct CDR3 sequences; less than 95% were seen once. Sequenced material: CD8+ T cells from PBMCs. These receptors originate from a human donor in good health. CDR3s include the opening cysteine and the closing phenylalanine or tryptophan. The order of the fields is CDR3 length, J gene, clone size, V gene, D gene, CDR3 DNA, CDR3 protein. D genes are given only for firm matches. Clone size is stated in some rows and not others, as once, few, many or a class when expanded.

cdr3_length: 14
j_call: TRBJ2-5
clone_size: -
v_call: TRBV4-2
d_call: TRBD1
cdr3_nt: TGTGCCAGCAGCCAAGACAGGGGGCAGAAGACCCAGTACTTC
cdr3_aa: CASSQDRGQKTQYF

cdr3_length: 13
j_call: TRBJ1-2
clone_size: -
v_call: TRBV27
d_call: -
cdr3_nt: TGTGCCACCACCCCGGGGGGGGCGCGCGGCTACACCTTC
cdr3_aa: CATTPGGARGYTF

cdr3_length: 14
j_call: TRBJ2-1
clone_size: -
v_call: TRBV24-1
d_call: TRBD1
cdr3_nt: TGTGCCACCAAAACAGGGGTAGGCTACAATGAGCAGTTCTTC
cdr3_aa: CATKTGVGYNEQFF

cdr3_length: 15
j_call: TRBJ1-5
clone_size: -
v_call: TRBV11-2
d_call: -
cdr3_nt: TGTGCCAGCAGCTTAGGGAACAGGGTGGGACAGCCCCAGCATTTT
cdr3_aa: CASSLGNRVGQPQHF

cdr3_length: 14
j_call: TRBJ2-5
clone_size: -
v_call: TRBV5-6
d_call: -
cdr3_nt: TGTGCCAGCAGCTTGCTTGAGGGAGCGGAGACCCAGTACTTC
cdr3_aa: CASSLLEGAETQYF

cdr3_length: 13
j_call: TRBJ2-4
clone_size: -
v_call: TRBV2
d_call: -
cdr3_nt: TGTGCCAGCAGGGTAGCTTCCGGAGACATTCAGTACTTC
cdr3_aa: CASRVASGDIQYF

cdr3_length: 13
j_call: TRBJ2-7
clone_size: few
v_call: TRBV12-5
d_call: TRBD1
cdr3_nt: TGTGCTAGTGGTCACGGACAGGGCTACGAGCAGTACTTC
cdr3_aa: CASGHGQGYEQYF

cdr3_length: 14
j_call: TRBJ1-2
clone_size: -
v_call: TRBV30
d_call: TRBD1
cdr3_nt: TGTGCCTGGAGTTGGGACAGGGATAACTATGGCTACACCTTC
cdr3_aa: CAWSWDRDNYGYTF

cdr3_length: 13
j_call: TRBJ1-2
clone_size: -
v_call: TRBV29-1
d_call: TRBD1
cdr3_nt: TGCAGCGTTGTTGGGACAGGGTATTATGGCTACACCTTC
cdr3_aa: CSVVGTGYYGYTF

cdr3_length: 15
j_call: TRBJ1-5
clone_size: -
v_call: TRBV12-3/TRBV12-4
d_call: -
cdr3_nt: TGTGCCAGCACCTTGACAGGCCGTCGCAATCAGCCCCAGCATTTT
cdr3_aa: CASTLTGRRNQPQHF

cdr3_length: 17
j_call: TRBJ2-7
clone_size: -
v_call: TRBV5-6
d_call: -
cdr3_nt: TGTGCCAGCACCAAACCCAACCCCGGGACCGCCGCCTACGAGCAGTACTTC
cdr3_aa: CASTKPNPGTAAYEQYF

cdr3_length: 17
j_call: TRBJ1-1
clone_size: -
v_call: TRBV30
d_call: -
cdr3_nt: TGTGCCACTAGGGGGTTCGGAGCCGCGGGGAATGGGGCTGAAGCTTTCTTT
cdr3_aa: CATRGFGAAGNGAEAFF

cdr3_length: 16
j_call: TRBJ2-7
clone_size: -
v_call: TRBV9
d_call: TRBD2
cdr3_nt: TGTGCCAGCAGCGTAGTCGGGGGAGGGAGAACAGACGAGCAGTACTTC
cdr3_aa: CASSVVGGGRTDEQYF

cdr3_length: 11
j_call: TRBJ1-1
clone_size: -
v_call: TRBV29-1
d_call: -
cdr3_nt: TGCAGCGTTTCGATGAACACTGAAGCTTTCTTT
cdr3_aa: CSVSMNTEAFF

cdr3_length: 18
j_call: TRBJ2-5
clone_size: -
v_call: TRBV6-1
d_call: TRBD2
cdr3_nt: TGTGCCAGCAGTCCTCGGCCCGAGGGGTTAGCGGGAAGGGAGACCCAGTACTTC
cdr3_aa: CASSPRPEGLAGRETQYF

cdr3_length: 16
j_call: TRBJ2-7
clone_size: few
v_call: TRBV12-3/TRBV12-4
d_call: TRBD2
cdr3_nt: TGTGCCAGCAGTTTGGGACTAGCGGGACTATCCTACGAGCAGTACTTC
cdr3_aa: CASSLGLAGLSYEQYF

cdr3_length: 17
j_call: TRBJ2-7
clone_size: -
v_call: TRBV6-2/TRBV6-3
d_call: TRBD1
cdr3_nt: TGTGCCAGCAGCCTATCCCCTTGGGACAGGAAGACCTACGAGCAGTACTTC
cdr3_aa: CASSLSPWDRKTYEQYF

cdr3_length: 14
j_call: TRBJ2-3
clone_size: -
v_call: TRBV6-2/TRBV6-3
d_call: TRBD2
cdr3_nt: TGTGCCAGCAGAGTAGCGGGGGCGGCAGATACGCAGTATTTT
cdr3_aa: CASRVAGAADTQYF

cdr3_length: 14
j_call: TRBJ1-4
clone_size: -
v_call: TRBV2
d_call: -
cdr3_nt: TGTGCCAGCAGTGAGGACATGACGGGGGAAAAACTGTTTTTT
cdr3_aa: CASSEDMTGEKLFF

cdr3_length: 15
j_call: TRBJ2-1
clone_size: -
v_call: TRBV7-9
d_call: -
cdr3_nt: TGTGCCAGCAGCGGATATTCGGGCTCCTACAATGAGCAGTTCTTC
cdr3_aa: CASSGYSGSYNEQFF

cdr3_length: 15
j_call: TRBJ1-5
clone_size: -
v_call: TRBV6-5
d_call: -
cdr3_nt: TGTGCCAGCAGTTATCGGGTTGAGTTTTATCAGCCCCAGCATTTT
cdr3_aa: CASSYRVEFYQPQHF

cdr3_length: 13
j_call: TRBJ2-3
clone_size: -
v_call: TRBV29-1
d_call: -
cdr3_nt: TGCAGCGTTGACGGACAGAGCACAGATACGCAGTATTTT
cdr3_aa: CSVDGQSTDTQYF

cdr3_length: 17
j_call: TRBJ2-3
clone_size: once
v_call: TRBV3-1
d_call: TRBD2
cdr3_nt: TGTGCCAGCAGCCGGACCTCGTGGCGGGGGGGCGGAGATACGCAGTATTTT
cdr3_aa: CASSRTSWRGGGDTQYF

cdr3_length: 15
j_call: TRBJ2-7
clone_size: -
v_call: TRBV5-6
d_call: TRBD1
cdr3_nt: TGTGCCAGCAGCTACCGGGACAGACCTACATACGAGCAGTACTTC
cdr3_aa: CASSYRDRPTYEQYF

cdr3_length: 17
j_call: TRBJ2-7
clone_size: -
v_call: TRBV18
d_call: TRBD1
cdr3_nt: TGTGCCAGCTCACTGACCTTCGGGCAGGGGGCTCCCTACGAGCAGTACTTC
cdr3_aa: CASSLTFGQGAPYEQYF

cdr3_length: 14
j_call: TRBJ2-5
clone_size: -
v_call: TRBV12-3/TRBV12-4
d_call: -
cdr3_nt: TGTGCCAGCAGCCTTCCAGGAGGGCAAGAGACCCAGTACTTC
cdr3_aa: CASSLPGGQETQYF

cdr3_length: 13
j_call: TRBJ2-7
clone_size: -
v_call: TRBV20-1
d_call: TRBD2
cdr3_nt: TGCAGTGCTGGACTAGCGGATAACTACGAGCAGTACTTC
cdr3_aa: CSAGLADNYEQYF

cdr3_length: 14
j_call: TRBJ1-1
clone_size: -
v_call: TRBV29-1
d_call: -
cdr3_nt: TGCAGCGTTGAAGAGCGTAGCGGGGCCATTGAAGCTTTCTTT
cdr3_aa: CSVEERSGAIEAFF

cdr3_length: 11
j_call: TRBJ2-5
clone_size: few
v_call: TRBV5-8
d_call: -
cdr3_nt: TGTGCCAGCAGCCCTCGGGAGACCCAGTACTTC
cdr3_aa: CASSPRETQYF

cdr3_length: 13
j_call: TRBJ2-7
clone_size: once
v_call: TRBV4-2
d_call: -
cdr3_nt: TGTGCCAGCAGTCAGCCAGGCGATTACGAGCAGTACTTC
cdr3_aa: CASSQPGDYEQYF

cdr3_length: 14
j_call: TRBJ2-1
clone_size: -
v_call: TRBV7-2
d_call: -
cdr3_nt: TGTGCCAGCAGCTTAGGGAACTCCTACAATGAGCAGTTCTTC
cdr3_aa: CASSLGNSYNEQFF

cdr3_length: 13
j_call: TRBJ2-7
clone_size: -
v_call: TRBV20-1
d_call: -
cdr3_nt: TGCAGTGCCCCTCCCTCGGCCTCCTACGAGCAGTACTTC
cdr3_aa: CSAPPSASYEQYF

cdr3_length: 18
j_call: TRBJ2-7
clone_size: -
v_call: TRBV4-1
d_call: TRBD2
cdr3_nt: TGCGCCAGCAGGACGGGGGGTTTAAACGCAATCGAGCCCTACGAGCAGTACTTC
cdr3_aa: CASRTGGLNAIEPYEQYF

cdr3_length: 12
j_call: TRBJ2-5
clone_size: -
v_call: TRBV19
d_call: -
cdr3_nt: TGTGCCAGTAGTCTCCAGGGCGTGACCCAGTACTTC
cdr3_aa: CASSLQGVTQYF

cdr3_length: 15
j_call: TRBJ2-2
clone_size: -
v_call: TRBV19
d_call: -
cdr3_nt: TGTGCCAGTAGCCTTCTTGACATGGGGAGCGGGGAGCTGTTTTTT
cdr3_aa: CASSLLDMGSGELFF

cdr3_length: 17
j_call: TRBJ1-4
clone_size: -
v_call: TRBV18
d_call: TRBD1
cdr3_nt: TGTGCCAGCTCACGCGAAAACAGGGGAGTTGCTAATGAAAAACTGTTTTTT
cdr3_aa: CASSRENRGVANEKLFF

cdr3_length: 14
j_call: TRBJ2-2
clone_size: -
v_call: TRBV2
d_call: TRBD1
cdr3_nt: TGTGCCAGCGGAGACAGGGGGTGGTTCGGGGAGCTGTTTTTT
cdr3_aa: CASGDRGWFGELFF

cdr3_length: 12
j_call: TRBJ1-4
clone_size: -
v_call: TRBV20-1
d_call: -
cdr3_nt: TGCAGTGTGAGGGTTCCGAATGAAAAACTGTTTTTT
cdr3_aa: CSVRVPNEKLFF

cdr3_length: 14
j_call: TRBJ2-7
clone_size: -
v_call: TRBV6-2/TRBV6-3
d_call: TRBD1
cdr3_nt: TGTGCCAGCAGCCCCTACGACAGGGTCGGCGAGCAGTACTTC
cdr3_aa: CASSPYDRVGEQYF

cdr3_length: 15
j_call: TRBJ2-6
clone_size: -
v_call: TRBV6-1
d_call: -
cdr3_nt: TGTGCCAGCAGTGCTTCGAGGGACCCGGCCAACGTCCTGACTTTC
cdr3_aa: CASSASRDPANVLTF

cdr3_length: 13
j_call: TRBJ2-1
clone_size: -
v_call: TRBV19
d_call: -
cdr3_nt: TGTGCCAGTACCCAGTCGCGGGGCAATGAGCAGTTCTTC
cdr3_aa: CASTQSRGNEQFF

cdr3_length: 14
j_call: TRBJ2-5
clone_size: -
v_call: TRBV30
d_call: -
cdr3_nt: TGTGCCTGGAGTGTACACCCGGGTACGGGGACCCAGTACTTC
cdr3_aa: CAWSVHPGTGTQYF

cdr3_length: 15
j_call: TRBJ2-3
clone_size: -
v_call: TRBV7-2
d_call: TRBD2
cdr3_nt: TGTGCCAGCAGCTCTCAGCGGGGGCTCACAGATACGCAGTATTTT
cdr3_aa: CASSSQRGLTDTQYF

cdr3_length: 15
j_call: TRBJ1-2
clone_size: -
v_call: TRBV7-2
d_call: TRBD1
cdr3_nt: TGTGCCAGCAGCCTACAACAGGGGGGTCGGTATGGCTACACCTTC
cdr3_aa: CASSLQQGGRYGYTF

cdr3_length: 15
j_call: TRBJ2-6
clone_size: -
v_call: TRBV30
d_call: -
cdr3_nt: TGTGCCTGGAGTGTTGGACCACTCGGGGCCAACGTCCTGACTTTC
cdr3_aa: CAWSVGPLGANVLTF

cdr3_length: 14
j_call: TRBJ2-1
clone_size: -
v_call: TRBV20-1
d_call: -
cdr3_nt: TGCAGTGCCAGAATCCCCCAGGGTGATTTTGAGCAGTTCTTC
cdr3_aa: CSARIPQGDFEQFF

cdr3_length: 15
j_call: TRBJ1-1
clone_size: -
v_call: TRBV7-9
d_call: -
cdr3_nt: TGTGCCAGCAGCCCCGAGAAGGGTCGAAGGGCTGAAGCTTTCTTT
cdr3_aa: CASSPEKGRRAEAFF

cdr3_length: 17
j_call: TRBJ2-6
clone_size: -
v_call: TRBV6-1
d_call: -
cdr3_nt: TGTGCCAGCAGTGACCGATCCGAAGCCTCTGGGGCCAACGTCCTGACTTTC
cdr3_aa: CASSDRSEASGANVLTF

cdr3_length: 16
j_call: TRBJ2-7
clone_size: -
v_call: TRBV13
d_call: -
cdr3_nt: TGTGCCAGCAGCGCCCCGATACAGGGGACTTCCTACGAGCAGTACTTC
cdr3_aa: CASSAPIQGTSYEQYF

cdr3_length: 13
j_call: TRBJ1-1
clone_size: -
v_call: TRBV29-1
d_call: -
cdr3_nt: TGCAGCGTTGCGAGTCGGGGGGGTGGTGAAGCTTTCTTT
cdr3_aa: CSVASRGGGEAFF

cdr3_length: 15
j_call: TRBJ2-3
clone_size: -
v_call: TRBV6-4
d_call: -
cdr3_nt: TGTGCCAGCAAGCAGTCCAGTGTATCCCCAGATACGCAGTATTTT
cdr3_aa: CASKQSSVSPDTQYF

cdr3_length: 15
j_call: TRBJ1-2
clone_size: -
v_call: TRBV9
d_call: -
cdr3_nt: TGTGCCAGCAGTCCCCCGGGGGCGCAGACCTATGGCTACACCTTC
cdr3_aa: CASSPPGAQTYGYTF

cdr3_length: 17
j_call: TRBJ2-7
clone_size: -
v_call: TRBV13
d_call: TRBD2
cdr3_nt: TGTGCCAGCAGCCCCCGCCTAGGGACTAGCCCGTCTTACGAGCAGTACTTC
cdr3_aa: CASSPRLGTSPSYEQYF

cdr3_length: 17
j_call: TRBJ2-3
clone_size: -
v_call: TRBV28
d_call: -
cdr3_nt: TGTGCCAGCAGTTTACCAGGTTCGACGACCCGCCCAGATACGCAGTATTTT
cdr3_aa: CASSLPGSTTRPDTQYF